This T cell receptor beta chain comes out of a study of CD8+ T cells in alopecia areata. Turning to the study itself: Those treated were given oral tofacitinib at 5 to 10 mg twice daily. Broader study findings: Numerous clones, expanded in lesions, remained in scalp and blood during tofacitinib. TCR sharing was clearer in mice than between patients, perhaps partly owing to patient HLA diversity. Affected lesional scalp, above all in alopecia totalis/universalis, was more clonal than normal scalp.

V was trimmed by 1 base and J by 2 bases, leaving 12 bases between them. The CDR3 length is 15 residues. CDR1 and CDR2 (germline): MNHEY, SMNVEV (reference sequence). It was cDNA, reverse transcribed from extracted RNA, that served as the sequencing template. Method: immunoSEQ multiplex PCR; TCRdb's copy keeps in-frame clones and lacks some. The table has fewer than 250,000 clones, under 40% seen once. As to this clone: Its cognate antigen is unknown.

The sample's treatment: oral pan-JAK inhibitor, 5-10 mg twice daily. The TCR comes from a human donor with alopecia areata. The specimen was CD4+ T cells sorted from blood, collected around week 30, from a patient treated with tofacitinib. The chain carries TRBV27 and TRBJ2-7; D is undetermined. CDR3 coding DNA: TGTGCCAGCAGTTTATGGAGCAGGCTCCCCTACGAGCAGTACTTC. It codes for CASSLWSRLPYEQYF.